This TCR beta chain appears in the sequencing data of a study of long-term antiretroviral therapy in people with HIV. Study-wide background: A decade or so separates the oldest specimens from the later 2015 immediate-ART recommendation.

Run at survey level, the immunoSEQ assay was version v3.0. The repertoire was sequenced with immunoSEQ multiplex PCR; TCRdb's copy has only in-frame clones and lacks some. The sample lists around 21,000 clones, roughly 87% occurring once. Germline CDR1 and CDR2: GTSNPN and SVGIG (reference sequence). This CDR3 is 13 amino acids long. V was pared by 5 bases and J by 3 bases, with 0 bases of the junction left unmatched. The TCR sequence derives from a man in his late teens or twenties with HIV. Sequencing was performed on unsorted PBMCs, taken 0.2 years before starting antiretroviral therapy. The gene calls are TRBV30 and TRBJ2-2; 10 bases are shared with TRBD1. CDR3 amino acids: CAWGTGDTGELFF. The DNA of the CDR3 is TGTGCCTGGGGGACAGGGGACACCGGGGAGCTGTTTTTT.